These T cell receptor beta chains were read from a single sample in a study of cytomegalovirus exposure and HLA in healthy donors. Produced via immunoSEQ multiplex PCR; TCRdb's table is partial and in-frame only. Of about 190,000 clones listed, around 75% are singletons. The sequencing sample was made of PBMCs. Receptors were obtained from a middle-aged man in good health and CMV-seropositive. The CDR3 runs from the conserved cysteine through the conserved F or W. D genes are given only for firm matches. Only some rows state a clone size, as once, few, many or a class for expanded clones.

V gene	clone size	J gene	D gene	CDR3 protein	CDR3 DNA
TRBV6-1	NA	TRBJ2-7	NA	CASSEGQGWQYF	TGTGCCAGCAGTGAAGGCCAGGGGTGGCAGTACTTC
TRBV4-1	once	TRBJ1-2	NA	CASSQERRDYGYTF	TGCGCCAGCAGCCAAGAACGGAGGGACTATGGCTACACCTTC
TRBV30	once	TRBJ2-3	NA	CAWIAQGRTDTQYF	TGTGCCTGGATAGCACAGGGTCGCACAGATACGCAGTATTTT
TRBV5-4	NA	TRBJ2-5	NA	CASSTRQSFQETQYF	TGTGCCAGCAGCACCCGACAGTCCTTCCAAGAGACCCAGTACTTC
TRBV20-1	NA	TRBJ2-5	TRBD1	CSALWDSLQYF	TGCAGTGCTTTGTGGGACAGCCTCCAGTACTTC
TRBV7-9	NA	TRBJ2-1	TRBD2	CASRPLSGGDNEQFF	TGTGCCAGCAGACCTCTTAGCGGGGGGGACAATGAGCAGTTCTTC
TRBV5-1	NA	TRBJ2-5	NA	CASSLEASGETQYF	TGCGCCAGCAGCTTGGAAGCGTCGGGGGAGACCCAGTACTTC
TRBV7-9	NA	TRBJ1-3	NA	CASSALGSGDIYF	TGTGCCAGCAGCGCCCTTGGTAGCGGGGACATATATTTT
TRBV7-3	few	TRBJ2-3	TRBD2	CASSTLAGGTDTQYF	TGTGCCAGCAGCACACTAGCGGGGGGCACAGATACGCAGTATTTT
TRBV15	NA	TRBJ2-7	TRBD2	CATSRLAGSYEQYF	TGTGCCACCAGCAGACTAGCGGGCTCCTACGAGCAGTACTTC
TRBV19	once	TRBJ2-1	TRBD1	CASSIGQGANEQFF	TGTGCCAGTAGTATAGGGCAGGGGGCTAATGAGCAGTTCTTC
TRBV7-8	NA	TRBJ1-1	TRBD1	CASRGDRGNTEAFF	TGTGCCAGCAGGGGCGACAGGGGGAACACTGAAGCTTTCTTT
TRBV7-9	NA	TRBJ1-5	NA	CASSLRGTDPQHF	TGTGCCAGCAGCTTAAGGGGAACAGATCCCCAGCATTTT
TRBV1	NA	TRBJ2-1	NA	CTSSPPPFGTPKVNEQFF	TGCACCAGCAGCCCTCCACCTTTCGGGACTCCCAAAGTTAATGAGCAGTTCTTC
TRBV7-9	NA	TRBJ2-2	NA	CASSNRENTGELFF	TGTGCCAGCAGCAACCGGGAGAACACCGGGGAGCTGTTTTTT
TRBV11-1	NA	TRBJ2-7	NA	CASSLAIEGYEQYF	TGTGCCAGCAGCTTAGCGATTGAGGGCTACGAGCAGTACTTC
TRBV30	NA	TRBJ1-2	NA	CAWSGQQGYGYTF	TGTGCCTGGAGTGGACAGCAAGGTTATGGCTACACCTTC
TRBV4-2	few	TRBJ2-7	TRBD1	CASSPRTGGINEQYF	TGTGCCAGCAGCCCCCGGACAGGGGGCATCAACGAGCAGTACTTC
TRBV19	NA	TRBJ1-5	TRBD1	CASSYQSRDRGRQPQHF	TGTGCCAGTAGTTACCAGAGCCGGGACAGGGGTCGGCAGCCCCAGCATTTT
TRBV5-1	NA	TRBJ2-3	TRBD2	CASTIGGGGTDTQYF	TGCGCCAGCACTATTGGCGGGGGAGGGACAGATACGCAGTATTTT
TRBV14	once	TRBJ2-7	NA	CASSIRVQGLEQYF	TGTGCCAGCAGCATAAGAGTCCAGGGATTAGAGCAGTACTTC
TRBV28	NA	TRBJ1-5	NA	CASSLRGGGNQPQHF	TGTGCCAGCAGTTTAAGGGGCGGCGGCAATCAGCCCCAGCATTTT
TRBV27	few	TRBJ2-5	TRBD2	CASSLVRGGRETQYF	TGTGCCAGCAGTTTGGTACGGGGGGGAAGGGAGACCCAGTACTTC
TRBV6-1	NA	TRBJ2-7	NA	CASSQGWAFYEQYF	TGTGCCAGCAGCCAAGGTTGGGCTTTCTACGAGCAGTACTTC
TRBV11-2	NA	TRBJ1-2	TRBD1	CASSSRRGQNYGYTF	TGTGCCAGCAGCTCGAGAAGGGGGCAGAACTATGGCTACACCTTC
TRBV29-1	NA	TRBJ2-2	NA	CSAFSRGNTGELFF	TGCAGCGCCTTTAGCAGGGGCAACACCGGGGAGCTGTTTTTT
TRBV29-1	NA	TRBJ1-2	NA	CSVQQGHGYTF	TGCAGCGTTCAACAGGGACATGGCTACACCTTC
TRBV28	NA	TRBJ2-2	TRBD2	CATIAGGFTDTGELFF	TGTGCCACCATAGCGGGGGGTTTTACTGACACCGGGGAGCTGTTTTTT
TRBV7-3	NA	TRBJ2-1	TRBD2	CASSSLAGVSEQFF	TGTGCCAGCAGCTCCCTAGCGGGGGTCAGTGAGCAGTTCTTC
TRBV12-5	NA	TRBJ2-7	NA	CASGLTTTMNEQYF	TGTGCTAGTGGTTTGACAACTACGATGAACGAGCAGTACTTC
TRBV11-2	NA	TRBJ2-1	TRBD1	CASSSLSGQGFF	TGTGCCAGCAGCTCCCTGTCGGGACAGGGGTTCTTC
TRBV28	NA	TRBJ2-5	TRBD2	CASSSSGGLSETQYF	TGTGCCAGCAGTTCTAGCGGGGGGTTGTCAGAGACCCAGTACTTC
TRBV4-1	NA	TRBJ2-7	NA	CASSQGPAEDEQYF	TGCGCCAGCAGCCAAGGACCGGCGGAAGACGAGCAGTACTTC
TRBV7-3	once	TRBJ2-7	TRBD1	CASSFMGTGVFEQYF	TGTGCCAGCAGCTTCATGGGGACAGGGGTTTTCGAGCAGTACTTC
TRBV6-5	NA	TRBJ2-1	NA	CASTTSARGYEQFF	TGTGCCAGCACCACCAGCGCGAGGGGGTATGAGCAGTTCTTC
TRBV5-8	NA	TRBJ2-3	NA	CASSLEGDSTDTQYF	TGTGCCAGCAGCTTGGAGGGAGATTCCACAGATACGCAGTATTTT
TRBV10-3	NA	TRBJ1-1	NA	CAISGQQGGPWSMNTEAFF	TGTGCCATCAGTGGACAGCAGGGAGGGCCGTGGTCTATGAACACTGAAGCTTTCTTT
TRBV27	NA	TRBJ2-7	TRBD1	CASSLLWTGSHEQYF	TGTGCCAGCAGTTTACTTTGGACAGGGTCCCACGAGCAGTACTTC
TRBV30	NA	TRBJ2-7	TRBD2	CAWSVLTGGSYEQYF	TGTGCCTGGAGTGTACTTACGGGGGGGTCCTACGAGCAGTACTTC